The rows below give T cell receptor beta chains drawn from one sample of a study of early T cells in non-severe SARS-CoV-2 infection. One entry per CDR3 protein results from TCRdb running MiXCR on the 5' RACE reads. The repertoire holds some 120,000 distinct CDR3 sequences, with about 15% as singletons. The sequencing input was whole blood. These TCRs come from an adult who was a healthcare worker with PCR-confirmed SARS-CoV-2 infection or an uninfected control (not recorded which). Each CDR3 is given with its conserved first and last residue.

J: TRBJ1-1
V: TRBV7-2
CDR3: CASSPKKNTEAFF

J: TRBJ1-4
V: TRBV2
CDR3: CASRGLGKLFF

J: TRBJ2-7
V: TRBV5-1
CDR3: CASSLGGTSEQYF

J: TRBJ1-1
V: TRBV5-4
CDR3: CASSSGVGDTEAFF

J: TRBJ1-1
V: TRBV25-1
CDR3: CASSADVKGMNTEAFF

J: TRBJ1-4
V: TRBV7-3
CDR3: CASSATGGRNEKLFF

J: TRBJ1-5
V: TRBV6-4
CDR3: CASSAEMGQPQHF

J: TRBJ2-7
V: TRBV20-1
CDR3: CSARTRSGGEQYF

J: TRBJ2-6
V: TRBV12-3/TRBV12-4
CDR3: CASTVGLTVLTF

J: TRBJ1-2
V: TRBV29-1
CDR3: CSLFEDGYTF

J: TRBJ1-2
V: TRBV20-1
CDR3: CSALSPRDRAYGYTF

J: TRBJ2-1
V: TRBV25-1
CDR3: CASSESHTSNDEQFF

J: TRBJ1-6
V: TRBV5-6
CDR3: CASSNSGQPADSPLHF

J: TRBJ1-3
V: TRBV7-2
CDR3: CASSQTGRTGNTIYF

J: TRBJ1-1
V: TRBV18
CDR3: CASSPAGGSTEAFF

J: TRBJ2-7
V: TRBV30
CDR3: CAFASGSYEQYF

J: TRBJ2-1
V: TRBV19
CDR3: CASSGGGLAGGSEQFF

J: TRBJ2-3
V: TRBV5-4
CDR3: CASSDAGTSLTDTQYF

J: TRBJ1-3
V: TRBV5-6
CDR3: CASSALYSGNTIYF

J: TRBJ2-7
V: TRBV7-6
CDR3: CASSLEGDRTYEQYF

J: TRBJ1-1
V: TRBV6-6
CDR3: CASSYGGTMNTEAFF

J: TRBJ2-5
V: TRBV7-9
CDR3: CASSNRLAGDQETQYF

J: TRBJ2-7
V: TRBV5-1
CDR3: CASSLGGRDEQYF

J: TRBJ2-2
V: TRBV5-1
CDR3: CASSLDSPSTGELFF

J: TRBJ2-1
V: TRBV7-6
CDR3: CASSISGGTYNEQFF

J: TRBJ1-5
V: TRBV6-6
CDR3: CASSAGSEPQHF

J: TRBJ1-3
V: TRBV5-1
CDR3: CASRGTLSGNTIYF

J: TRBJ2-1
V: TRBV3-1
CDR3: CASSQDVRNEQFF

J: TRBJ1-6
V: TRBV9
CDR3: CASSRIGLWGSPLHF

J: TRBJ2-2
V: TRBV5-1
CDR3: CASSLSGEFGELFF

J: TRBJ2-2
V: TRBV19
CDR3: CASKVAGGYTGELFF

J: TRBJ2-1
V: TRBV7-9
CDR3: CASSFRASSYNEQFF

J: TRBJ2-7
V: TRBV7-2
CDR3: CASSLGSPQFPSREQYF

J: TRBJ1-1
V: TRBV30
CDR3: CAWSVRSGTEAFF

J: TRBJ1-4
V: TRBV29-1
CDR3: CSVAGGGKKLFF

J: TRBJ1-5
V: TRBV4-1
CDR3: CASSQSRISNQPQHF

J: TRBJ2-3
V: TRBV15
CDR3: CATSRDTLTSGVDTQYF

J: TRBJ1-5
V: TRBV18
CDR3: CASSPTERQPQHF

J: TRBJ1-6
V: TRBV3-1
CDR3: CASSQEHSPLHF

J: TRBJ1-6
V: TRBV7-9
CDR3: CASSYLSGPPLHF

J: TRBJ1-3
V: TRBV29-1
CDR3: CSVEDRADTIYF

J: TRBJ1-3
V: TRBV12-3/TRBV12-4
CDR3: CASSFDTSGNAIYF